The 5 T cell receptor beta chains below come from one sample, sequenced in a study of blood T cell repertoires in COVID-19. Here immunoSEQ multiplex PCR was the method, and the copy in TCRdb shows in-frame clones only, minus some. The sample has more than 300,000 clones; 87% are singletons. Source material: peripheral blood. The receptors originated from a young woman with COVID-19, enrolled during active disease.

This chain uses TRBV2 with TRBJ2-1; D perhaps matches TRBD2 (6 bases). V lost 7 bases and J lost 2, with 12 bases in between. The V gene's germline CDR1 is SNHLY and CDR2 FYNNEI. There are 14 residues in the CDR3. The CDR3 loop is CASTPGLAYNEQFF. The CDR3 nucleotides are TGTGCCAGCACCCCGGGACTTGCCTACAATGAGCAGTTCTTC.

This clone was observed a handful of times. The V call is TRBV24-1, the J call TRBJ2-5, with D possibly matching TRBD2 (6 bases). The germline V gene has CDR1 KGHDR and CDR2 SFDVKD. V was clipped by 0 bases and J by 5 bases, with 15 bases between them. The CDR3 is made up of 16 amino acids. The CDR3 DNA is TGTGCCACCAGTGATTTGCAATTTGGAGGGAGGGAGACCCAGTACTTC. Translation gives CATSDLQFGGRETQYF.

The V call is TRBV19, the J call TRBJ2-1; 9 nucleotides agree with TRBD2. Per germline, CDR1 LNHDA and CDR2 SQIVND (reference sequence). V gave up 6 bases and J gave up 7 bases; unmatched junction bases: 7. The CDR3 extends over 14 amino acids. CDR3 DNA sequence: TGTGCCAGTAGAGTGTTAGCGGGAGCTAATGAGCAGTTCTTC. It encodes CASRVLAGANEQFF.

V and J are TRBV28 and TRBJ2-1; weak D call: TRBD1 (5 bases). Germline lookup yields CDR1 MDHEN and CDR2 SYDVKM. This CDR3 region has 14 residues. V lost 10 bases and J lost 10, with 23 bases in between. The CDR3 DNA reads TGTGCCAACCTATCAGACAGCATCCCAGGGGAGCAGTTCTTC. Its protein product is CANLSDSIPGEQFF. Full variable domain (remainder filled in from reference TRBV28 and TRBJ2-1): DVKVTQSSRYLVKRTGEKVFLECVQDMDHENMFWYRQDPGLGLRLIYFSYDVKMKEKGDIPEGYSVSREKKERFSLILESASTNQTSMYLCANLSDSIPGEQFFGPGTRLTVL.

This clone was picked up a small number of times. J is TRBJ2-7 and V is TRBV29-1; TRBD1 agrees at 8 bases. The germline gives CDR1 SQVTM, CDR2 ANQGSEA. CDR3 length: 12 amino acids. After removal of 7 bases from V and 5 bases from J, the junction contained 7 bases not matched to a gene. The CDR3 spells CSANRGSHEQYF. DNA of the CDR3: TGCAGCGCGAACAGGGGGTCCCACGAGCAGTACTTC.